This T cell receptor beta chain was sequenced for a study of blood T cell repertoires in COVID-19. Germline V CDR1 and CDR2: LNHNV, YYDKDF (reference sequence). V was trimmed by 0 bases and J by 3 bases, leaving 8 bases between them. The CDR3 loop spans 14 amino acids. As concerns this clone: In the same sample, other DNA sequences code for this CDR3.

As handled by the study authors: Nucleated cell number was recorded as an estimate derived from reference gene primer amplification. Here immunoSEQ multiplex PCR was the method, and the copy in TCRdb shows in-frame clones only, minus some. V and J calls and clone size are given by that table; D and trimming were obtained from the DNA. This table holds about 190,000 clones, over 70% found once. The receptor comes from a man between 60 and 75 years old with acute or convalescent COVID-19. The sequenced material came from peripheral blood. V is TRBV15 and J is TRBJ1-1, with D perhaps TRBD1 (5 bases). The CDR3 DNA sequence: TGTGCCACCAGCAGAGACGGGGGATACACTGAAGCTTTCTTT. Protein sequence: CATSRDGGYTEAFF.